This T cell receptor beta chain originates from a study of long-term antiretroviral therapy in people with HIV. This was the immunoSEQ v3.0 assay at survey level. Method: immunoSEQ multiplex PCR; TCRdb's copy keeps in-frame clones and lacks some. The profile shows under 45,000 clones, approximately 85% of them singletons. Per germline, CDR1 MNHEY and CDR2 SVGAGI. Trimming stripped 8 bases from V and 3 bases from J, with 7 bases between. The CDR3 covers 11 residues. The TCR originated in a woman aged 50 to 65 with HIV. This sequence joins TRBV6-5 and TRBJ1-2, with D unresolved. Sample: unsorted PBMCs, taken 3.1 years after starting antiretroviral therapy. The CDR3 sequence is CASRRDYGYTF. CDR3 nucleotide sequence: TGTGCCAGCCGAAGGGACTATGGCTACACCTTC.